This is a list of T cell receptor beta chains from one sample in a study of T cells after yellow fever vaccination. TCRdb passed the 5' RACE reads through MiXCR, listing each CDR3 protein once. The sample shows just over 300,000 distinct CDR3 sequences, around 4% of them seen only once. Source: PBMCs, taken on the day of the yellow fever booster vaccination. The receptors were gathered from a man between 18 and 35 years old who received the YFV17D yellow fever vaccine. Each CDR3 is given with its conserved first and last residue.

j_call v_call cdr3_aa
TRBJ2-2 TRBV11-2 CASSLNPGRSTGELFF
TRBJ2-6 TRBV24-1 CATSDSGVAMGANVLTF
TRBJ1-2 TRBV5-1 CASSLADRDRDRYTF
TRBJ1-1 TRBV7-9 CASSLNLGTEAFF
TRBJ1-3 TRBV20-1 CSAPERTSGNTIYF
TRBJ1-1 TRBV6-1 CASSENYLQGRRAFF
TRBJ1-1 TRBV20-1 CSARVSGPEAFF
TRBJ2-7 TRBV5-1 CASSLNGPYEQYF
TRBJ2-5 TRBV20-1 CSARDSKETQYF
TRBJ1-4 TRBV7-2 CASSTYRGLDEKLFF
TRBJ1-1 TRBV7-3 CASSPQMNTEAFF
TRBJ1-6 TRBV5-5 CASSFSSGVMSPLHF
TRBJ1-5 TRBV3-1 CASSSGWGAGQPQHF
TRBJ2-3 TRBV28 CASSFLRGARTDTQYF
TRBJ2-5 TRBV6-5 CASGGRQETQYF
TRBJ2-1 TRBV29-1 CSVELWGQTTYEQFF
TRBJ1-5 TRBV28 CASSLRGVGNQPQHF
TRBJ2-7 TRBV4-1 CASSHLGRGRYEQYF
TRBJ1-1 TRBV4-2 CASSLQRTETEAFF
TRBJ2-7 TRBV5-1 CASSLTTGVSYEQYF
TRBJ1-1 TRBV4-3 CASSQAGLISEAFF
TRBJ2-5 TRBV7-3 CASSSGLGDQETQYF